This T cell receptor (beta chain) was recorded in a study of control samples from healthy donors and cancer patients. The CDR3 spans 15 residues. CDR1 and CDR2 (germline): DFQATT, SNEGSKA (reference sequence). Germline trimming cut 3 bases from V and 4 bases from J; bases unmatched to any gene: 6. The protocol was immunoSEQ multiplex PCR, while the TCRdb copy is restricted to in-frame clones and leaves out a portion. The repertoire holds roughly 130,000 clones, with under 95% as singletons. Material: blood. The genes are TRBV20-1 and TRBJ1-4; 9 nucleotides match TRBD1. This TCR came from a man aged 18 to 35 in good health. The CDR3, as DNA: TGCAGTGCTAGTCCCTCGGACAGGGGTAATGAAAAACTGTTTTTT. Its translation: CSASPSDRGNEKLFF.